The rows below give T cell receptor beta chains drawn from one sample of a study of blood T cell repertoires in COVID-19. The assay was immunoSEQ multiplex PCR, and TCRdb's table has in-frame clones only and misses some. The sample holds over 150,000 clones, roughly 76% seen once. Sequencing used peripheral blood. These receptor sequences come from a woman aged 80 or over with COVID-19, enrolled during active disease. CDR3s include the opening cysteine and the closing phenylalanine or tryptophan. Fields, in order: J gene, V gene, D gene, clone size, CDR3 DNA, CDR3 protein. The D gene is left open where the match is weak. The size field is filled for only some rows; it gives once, few, many or a size class.

TRBJ2-1 | TRBV7-6 | . | . | TGTGCCAGCAGCTTGGGGCCCACCGGAGGGAATGAGCAGTTCTTC | CASSLGPTGGNEQFF
TRBJ2-2 | TRBV7-9 | . | . | TGTGCCAGCAGCTTAGTTAGCCCGGGCACCGGGGAGCTGTTTTTT | CASSLVSPGTGELFF
TRBJ1-1 | TRBV20-1 | . | . | TGCAGTGCTCGAAGAACGGGTGAAGCTTTCTTT | CSARRTGEAFF
TRBJ2-1 | TRBV11-2 | TRBD2 | . | TGTGCCAGCAGCTTAAACCTAGCGGTGAGCTCCTACAATGAGCAGTTCTTC | CASSLNLAVSSYNEQFF
TRBJ2-7 | TRBV6-1 | . | . | TGTGCCAGCAGTGATGCTGGACTAACCTACGAGCAGTACTTC | CASSDAGLTYEQYF
TRBJ1-1 | TRBV24-1 | TRBD1 | . | TGTGCCACCAGTGGGACAGGGCGGAACACTGAAGCTTTCTTT | CATSGTGRNTEAFF
TRBJ1-2 | TRBV14 | . | . | TGTGCCAGCAGCCATTACAGGGTTCAGGGCTACACCTTC | CASSHYRVQGYTF
TRBJ2-1 | TRBV7-9 | . | . | TGTGCCAGCAGCCGCCCAGGGTTATTGGGTGACAATGAGCAGTTCTTC | CASSRPGLLGDNEQFF
TRBJ2-5 | TRBV6-5 | . | . | TGTGCCAGCAGTCGGGACTTCCAAGAGACCCAGTACTTC | CASSRDFQETQYF
TRBJ1-1 | TRBV19 | . | . | TGTGCCACCCTGGGGGGCACTGAAGCTTTCTTT | CATLGGTEAFF
TRBJ1-2 | TRBV9 | TRBD1 | few | TGTGCCAGCAGCAAAACAGGGGCCTGGGGCTACACCTTC | CASSKTGAWGYTF
TRBJ2-1 | TRBV9 | . | . | TGTGCCAGCAGCGTAGGGGGGACTCAGTTCTTC | CASSVGGTQFF
TRBJ2-1 | TRBV11-2 | TRBD2 | . | TGTGCCAGCAGCCCTAGCGGCAATGAGCAGTTCTTC | CASSPSGNEQFF
TRBJ1-5 | TRBV27 | . | . | TGTGCCAGCAGTTTACAGGGGTGGGCTAGCAATCAGCCCCAGCATTTT | CASSLQGWASNQPQHF
TRBJ2-5 | TRBV12-3/TRBV12-4 | . | . | TGTGCCAGCAGTTTGTCCCGTCAGACCCAGTACTTC | CASSLSRQTQYF
TRBJ1-2 | TRBV5-1 | . | . | TGCGCCAGCAGCCCGCTCGGGGGGGGCGTTGGCTATGGCTACACCTTC | CASSPLGGGVGYGYTF
TRBJ2-1 | TRBV21-1 | . | . | TGCCCTAAACTGTACAATGAGCAGTTCTTC | CPKLYNEQFF
TRBJ1-1 | TRBV6-1 | TRBD1 | . | TGTGCCAGCAGTGAAGCGGACAGGGGGGCTGAAGCTTTCTTT | CASSEADRGAEAFF
TRBJ2-2 | TRBV19 | TRBD1 | . | TGTGCCAGTAGTGCCTTCCTCGGACAGGGGAACACCGGGGAGCTGTTTTTT | CASSAFLGQGNTGELFF
TRBJ1-1 | TRBV10-2 | TRBD1 | . | TGCGCCAGCAGTGAGTCAGTGACAGGGGGCGCGAACACTGAAGCTTTCTTT | CASSESVTGGANTEAFF
TRBJ2-3 | TRBV2 | TRBD2 | . | TGTGCCAGCAGTAGGACTAGAATCACAGATACGCAGTATTTT | CASSRTRITDTQYF
TRBJ2-1 | TRBV5-1 | TRBD2 | . | TGCGCCAGCACCCCCACCCCGGGACTAGCGGGGGTCAGGCAGTTCTTC | CASTPTPGLAGVRQFF
TRBJ2-7 | TRBV4-1 | TRBD2 | . | TGCGCCAGCAGCCAAGTCCCGAATAGCGGGATCTACGAGCAGTACTTC | CASSQVPNSGIYEQYF
TRBJ1-1 | TRBV10-3 | . | . | TGTGCCATCAATTCCGGACAGCCTAACACTGAAGCTTTCTTT | CAINSGQPNTEAFF
TRBJ1-4 | TRBV6-2/TRBV6-3 | . | . | TGTGCCAGCAGTTACTCGAAGGCCAGGGTCGATGAAAAACTGTTTTTT | CASSYSKARVDEKLFF
TRBJ2-7 | TRBV3-1/TRBV3-2 | TRBD2 | . | TGTGCCAGCAGCCCCTCGGGGGGGGGTTACGAGCAGTACTTC | CASSPSGGGYEQYF
TRBJ1-4 | TRBV7-9 | . | . | TGTGCCAGCAGCTTAGGTTCTACCCTATTAGAAAAACTGTTTTTT | CASSLGSTLLEKLFF
TRBJ2-2 | TRBV9 | TRBD2 | . | TGTGCCAGCAGCGTAGCTGCGGGGGGGAAACTTGGGTCCGGGGAGCTGTTTTTT | CASSVAAGGKLGSGELFF
TRBJ2-7 | TRBV5-4 | . | few | TGTGCCAGCAGCTTAATAGGAGGGACAGCCTACGAGCAGTACTTC | CASSLIGGTAYEQYF
TRBJ2-7 | TRBV7-8 | TRBD2 | . | TGTGCCAGCAGCCCGCCGGGAGGCTACGAGCAGTACTTC | CASSPPGGYEQYF
TRBJ2-5 | TRBV4-2 | . | . | TGTGCCAGCAGCCGCACGAGAGGAGGGGCTGAGACCCAGTACTTC | CASSRTRGGAETQYF
TRBJ2-2 | TRBV9 | TRBD2 | few | TGTGCCAGCAGCCTCAGCCCCCTAGCGGGAGGGCCGGACGGGGAGCTGTTTTTT | CASSLSPLAGGPDGELFF
TRBJ1-1 | TRBV28 | . | . | TGTGCCAGCAGTTTAGCCGGGGGGACTGAAGCTTTCTTT | CASSLAGGTEAFF
TRBJ1-1 | TRBV28 | . | . | TGTGCCAGCAGTTTAGAACAGAACGAAGCTTTCTTT | CASSLEQNEAFF
TRBJ1-1 | TRBV5-1 | . | few | TGCGCCAGCAGCCCGAGGCCGGGAGGGAGGAACACTGAAGCTTTCTTT | CASSPRPGGRNTEAFF
TRBJ1-5 | TRBV2 | . | . | TGTGCCAGCACGGGGTTTCGGGGAGGGAATCAGCCCCAGCATTTT | CASTGFRGGNQPQHF
TRBJ2-3 | TRBV28 | . | . | TGTGCCAGCAGTTCCGACTGGGGAGGCACAGATACGCAGTATTTT | CASSSDWGGTDTQYF
TRBJ2-1 | TRBV25-1 | TRBD2 | . | TGTGCCAGCAGTGAATCCGGACTAGCGGGTAGGAATGAGCAGTTCTTC | CASSESGLAGRNEQFF
TRBJ2-1 | TRBV18 | TRBD2 | few | TGTGCCAGCTCACCGACTAGCGGGAGCGGCTATGAGCAGTTCTTC | CASSPTSGSGYEQFF